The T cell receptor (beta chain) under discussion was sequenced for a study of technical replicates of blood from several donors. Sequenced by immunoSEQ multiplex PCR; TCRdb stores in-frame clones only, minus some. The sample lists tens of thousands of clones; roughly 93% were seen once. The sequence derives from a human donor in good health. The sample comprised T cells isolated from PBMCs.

The CDR3 DNA follows: TGTGCCAGCAGTGCCGGGACTTACGCTGAAGCTTTCTTT. It codes for CASSAGTYAEAFF. This chain connects TRBV6-6 to TRBJ1-1; D is possibly TRBD1 (5 bases). This CDR3 has 13 residues. V lost 5 bases and J lost 6, with 13 bases in between. Germline CDR1 and CDR2: MNHNY and SVGAGI (reference sequence).